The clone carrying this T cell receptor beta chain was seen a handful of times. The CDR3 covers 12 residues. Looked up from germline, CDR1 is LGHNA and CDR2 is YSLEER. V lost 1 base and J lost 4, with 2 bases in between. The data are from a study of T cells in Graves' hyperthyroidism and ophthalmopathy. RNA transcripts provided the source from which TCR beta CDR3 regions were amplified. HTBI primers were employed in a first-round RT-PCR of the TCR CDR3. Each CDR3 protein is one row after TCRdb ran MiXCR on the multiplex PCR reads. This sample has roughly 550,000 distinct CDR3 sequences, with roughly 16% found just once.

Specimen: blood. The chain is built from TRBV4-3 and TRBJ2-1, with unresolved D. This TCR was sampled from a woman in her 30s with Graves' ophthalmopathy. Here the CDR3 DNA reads TGCGCCAGCAGCCAAGCTTACAATGAGCAGTTCTTC. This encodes CASSQAYNEQFF.